The text below deals with one T cell receptor beta chain. The assay was immunoSEQ multiplex PCR, and TCRdb's table has in-frame clones only and misses some. The sample contains roughly 450,000 clones, 75% to 95% of which appear only once. These data are taken from a study of control samples from healthy donors and cancer patients. Germline V gene lookup returns CDR1 SNHLY and CDR2 FYNNEI. Between the trimmed V and J ends, which lost 5 bases and 6 bases, there was a span of 9 bases. This CDR3 is built from 12 residues. This chain uses TRBV2 with TRBJ2-3; D uncertain. This clonotype was obtained from a middle-aged man with head and neck cancer. The sample taken for sequencing was PBMCs. As DNA, the CDR3 is TGTGCCAGCAGTATCCTAGGTGATACGCAGTATTTT. It yields the protein CASSILGDTQYF.